The 21 T cell receptor beta chains reported below all come from one sample, sequenced in a study of cytomegalovirus exposure and HLA in healthy donors. PCR employed 60 Vbeta and 13 Jbeta primers. The assay was immunoSEQ multiplex PCR, and TCRdb's table has in-frame clones only and misses some. The sample contains around 93,000 clones, 70% to 85% of which appear only once. Material for sequencing was PBMCs. The receptors stem from a man aged 45-65 years in good health and CMV-seronegative.

This clone has only one observation. The rearrangement joins TRBV6-6 to TRBJ2-7; tentatively, D is TRBD1 (6 bases). The CDR3 has 12 residues. Germline CDR1 MNHNY, CDR2 SVGAGI (reference sequence). V dropped 0 bases and J dropped 13 bases, with 13 bases sitting between them. The CDR3 DNA is TGTGCCAGCAGTTACTCGAACAGGGTGCACTACTTC. This encodes CASSYSNRVHYF.

Comment on this clone: At one end, the junction sequence differs from germline, possibly due to a read error. J is TRBJ1-2 and V is TRBV19; D is ambiguous. The CDR3 is made up of 11 amino acids. Germline V gives CDR1 LNHDA, CDR2 SQIVND (reference sequence). CDR3 sequence: CGVETNYGYTF. The DNA for the CDR3 is TGCGGGGTAGAAACTAACTATGGCTACACCTTC.

CDR3 residues: CASSLGGRSYEQYF. For the CDR3, the DNA is TGTGCCAGCTCCCTAGGAGGCCGCTCCTACGAGCAGTACTTC. The rearrangement joins TRBV6-1 to TRBJ2-7, with a possible D match to TRBD2 (5 bases). The CDR3 is 14 amino acids. Germline V gene data show CDR1 as MNHNS and CDR2 as SASEGT. V shed 8 bases and J shed 0 bases, with 14 bases lying between them.

This clone was found a few times. The chain employs TRBV6-1 and TRBJ1-1; D unclear. Germline lookup yields CDR1 MNHNS and CDR2 SASEGT. V lost 2 bases and J 3 bases, leaving 4 bases between the germline ends. The CDR3 totals 12 residues. The CDR3 DNA is TGTGCCAGCAGTGAAATAGACACTGAAGCTTTCTTT. Protein product: CASSEIDTEAFF.

V gene TRBV7-2 combines with J gene TRBJ1-2; unclear D gene. Trimming took off 1 base at V and 1 base at J, with 7 bases between the two ends. This CDR3 comprises 14 residues. Germline V CDR1 and CDR2: SGHTA, FQGNSA. The CDR3 is CASSLEGSNYGYTF. The DNA for the CDR3 is TGTGCCAGCAGCTTAGAAGGGAGTAACTATGGCTACACCTTC.

The chain carries TRBV9 and TRBJ1-4, with D tentatively TRBD1 (6 bases). V was clipped by 4 bases and J by 4 bases, with 17 bases between them. Germline CDR1 and CDR2: SGDLS and YYNGEE. The CDR3 loop spans 16 amino acids. The CDR3 loop is CASSTQGSSFNEKLFF. DNA of the CDR3: TGTGCCAGCAGCACCCAGGGGTCATCGTTTAATGAAAAACTGTTTTTT.

The chain has TRBV10-2 and TRBJ2-7; 12 bases agree with TRBD2. The germline gives CDR1 WSHSY, CDR2 SAAADI. V lost 6 bases, J lost 0 bases, and 6 bases stayed unmatched. CDR3 length: 16 amino acids. The CDR3 loop reads CASRGTSGRSSYEQYF. CDR3 coding DNA: TGCGCCAGCAGGGGTACTAGCGGGAGGAGCTCCTACGAGCAGTACTTC.

The V call is TRBV28, the J call TRBJ2-7; 11 nucleotides agree with TRBD2. The V gene end was trimmed by 6 bases and the J gene end by 1 base; junction bases not matched to a gene: 8. CDR1 MDHEN and CDR2 SYDVKM come from the germline V gene. The CDR3 consists of 16 residues. CDR3 DNA sequence: TGTGCCAGCAGACGAATCCGGACTAGCGGGTCCTACGAGCAGTACTTC. It specifies CASRRIRTSGSYEQYF.

The chain recombines TRBV10-3 with TRBJ2-7; 7 bases fit TRBD1. This CDR3 region has 13 residues. The trim removed 6 bases at V and 4 bases at J, leaving 6 bases unmatched. Germline V gives CDR1 ENHRY, CDR2 SYGVKD. Here the CDR3 DNA reads TGTGCCATCAGCCCAGAGGGGGCTTACGAGCAGTACTTC. As protein: CAISPEGAYEQYF.

The V call is TRBV27, the J call TRBJ1-3; D is unresolved. The length of the CDR3 is 16 residues. V lost 3 bases to trimming and J lost 1 base, with 13 bases between them. Per germline, CDR1 MNHEY and CDR2 SMNVEV (reference sequence). CDR3 sequence: CASSLVRPGSGNTIYF. DNA for the CDR3: TGTGCCAGCAGTTTGGTCAGACCCGGGTCTGGAAACACCATATATTTT.

The rearrangement uses TRBV5-1 and TRBJ2-7, with D perhaps matching TRBD1 (6 bases). CDR1 and CDR2 (germline): SGHRS, YFSETQ. CDR3 length: 17 residues. V was cut by 1 base and J by 2 bases, with 19 bases left in between. The DNA of the CDR3 is TGCGCCAGCAGCTTGACCCTACACGACAGGCTCCCCTACGAGCAGTACTTC. This gives the protein CASSLTLHDRLPYEQYF.

V and J are TRBV27 and TRBJ1-2, with TRBD1 matching 7 bases. The CDR3 is 16 amino acids. Germline CDR1 is MNHEY and CDR2 is SMNVEV (reference sequence). Trimming at V came to 0 bases and at J to 7 bases, leaving 11 bases not matched to a gene. This chain's CDR3 is CASSLSPTGSGLGYTF. The CDR3 nucleotides read TGTGCCAGCAGTTTATCCCCGACAGGGTCGGGGCTTGGCTACACCTTC.

The V and J genes are TRBV5-1 and TRBJ1-1; 7 bases map to TRBD1. The germline V gene encodes CDR1 SGHRS and CDR2 YFSETQ. V trimming: 4 bases; J trimming: 4 bases; junction bases outside the gene matches: 10. The CDR3 is 15 residues long. CDR3 sequence: CASSRSGTESTEAFF. The CDR3 bases are TGCGCCAGCAGCCGATCCGGGACAGAATCCACTGAAGCTTTCTTT.

J is TRBJ1-6 and V is TRBV7-2; D is unclear. Germline V gene lookup returns CDR1 SGHTA and CDR2 FQGNSA. V was trimmed by 4 bases and J by 5 bases, leaving 9 bases between them. This CDR3 comprises 14 residues. CDR3 residues: CASSSEGNNSPLHF. CDR3 sequence (DNA): TGTGCCAGCAGCTCAGAGGGTAATAATTCACCCCTCCACTTT.

The chain joins TRBV18 to TRBJ1-1, with D maybe TRBD1 (6 bases). V lost 2 bases and J 11 bases, leaving 24 bases between the germline ends. Germline CDR1 reads KGHSH; CDR2 reads LQKENI. This CDR3 has 16 amino acids. The CDR3 sequence: CASSPGQTGGPTLAFF. The CDR3 nucleotides read TGTGCCAGCTCACCAGGACAGACAGGAGGACCAACCTTGGCTTTCTTT.

V and J are TRBV13 and TRBJ2-1, with D unclear. V lost 3 bases and J 7 bases, leaving 10 bases between the germline ends. Looked up from germline, CDR1 is PRHDT and CDR2 is FYEKMQ (reference sequence). The CDR3 has 13 amino acids. This CDR3 is CASSLYSINEQFF. DNA for the CDR3: TGTGCCAGCAGCTTGTACTCAATTAATGAGCAGTTCTTC. Variable domain in full (rest from reference TRBV13 and TRBJ2-1): AAGVIQSPRHLIKEKRETATLKCYPIPRHDTVYWYQQGPGQDPQFLISFYEKMQSDKGSIPDRFSAQQFSDYHSELNMSSLELGDSALYFCASSLYSINEQFFGPGTRLTVL.

The V and J genes are TRBV2 and TRBJ2-1; 15 bases match TRBD2. Germline assignment: CDR1 SNHLY and CDR2 FYNNEI. V shed 4 bases, J shed 0 bases, and the junction held 7 bases outside the gene matches. This CDR3 is built from 19 residues. As DNA, the CDR3 is TGTGCCAGCAGTGGTCCGGGACTAGCGGGAGGCCGCTCCTACAATGAGCAGTTCTTC. Translation gives CASSGPGLAGGRSYNEQFF.

V gene TRBV7-3 combines with J gene TRBJ2-3; TRBD2 matches 9 bases. J was trimmed by 0 bases and V by 5 bases; bases with no gene match: 6. The CDR3 totals 16 residues. CDR1 and CDR2 (germline): SGHTA, FQGTGA. The CDR3 spells CASSAGLALSTDTQYF. The CDR3 region has the DNA TGTGCCAGCAGCGCAGGACTAGCGCTTAGCACAGATACGCAGTATTTT.

This clone was counted a single time. The chain joins TRBV6-5 to TRBJ1-5, with D perhaps TRBD1 (6 bases). With 5 bases removed from V and 5 bases from J, the gap between germline ends came to 16 bases. The CDR3 sequence is 15 residues long. Germline CDR1 reads MNHEY; CDR2 reads SVGAGI. The CDR3 loop is CASSPEGGRDQPQHF. In nucleotides, the CDR3 is TGTGCCAGCAGTCCCGAGGGGGGGAGGGATCAGCCCCAGCATTTT.

V gene TRBV29-1 combines with J gene TRBJ2-1; the match to TRBD2 covers 7 bases. V lost 6 bases and J lost 5; bases outside the gene matches: 10. Germline CDR1 SQVTM, CDR2 ANQGSEA. The CDR3 has 14 amino acids. The DNA for the CDR3 is TGCAGCGTGGCAACCGGGACTACGAACAATGAGCAGTTCTTC. As protein: CSVATGTTNNEQFF.

The chain has TRBV19 and TRBJ2-3, with 10 bases lining up with TRBD2. Per germline, CDR1 LNHDA and CDR2 SQIVND (reference sequence). This CDR3 comprises 15 residues. The ends lost 6 bases at V and 2 bases at J; junction bases unmatched: 5. The CDR3 DNA reads as TGTGCCAGTAGGCTCAGCGGGAGGGCCACAGATACGCAGTATTTT. The encoded protein is CASRLSGRATDTQYF.